These 4 T cell receptor beta chains came from one sample sequenced in a study of CD8+ T cells in alopecia areata. RNA extraction and reverse transcription yielded cDNA as sequencing template. Generated by immunoSEQ multiplex PCR, the TCRdb table keeps only in-frame clones and is missing some. The data contain about 70,000 clones, roughly 30% of them seen just once; the ten biggest clones take up 14% to 15%. Stated treatment: oral pan-JAK inhibitor, 5-10 mg twice daily. The material was CD8+ T cells sorted from blood, obtained at week 4, from a patient treated with tofacitinib. The source of these receptors is a human donor with alopecia areata.

This rearrangement joins TRBV2 to TRBJ2-7; 8 nucleotides match TRBD2. CDR1 and CDR2 (germline): SNHLY, FYNNEI. The CDR3 sequence is 14 residues long. The trim removed 4 bases at V and 4 bases at J, leaving 6 bases unmatched. CDR3 in amino acids: CASSGERESYEQYF. CDR3 nucleotides: TGTGCCAGCAGTGGGGAGCGGGAGTCTTACGAGCAGTACTTC.

The chain is built from TRBV7-9 and TRBJ2-7, with 10 nucleotides matching TRBD2. Trimming removed 5 bases from V and 2 bases from J; junction bases left unmatched: 9. The CDR3 contains 16 residues. Germline V gene data show CDR1 as SEHNR and CDR2 as FQNEAQ (reference sequence). For the CDR3, the DNA is TGTGCCAGCAGCACCCCTGTAGCGGGAGGCCCCTACGAGCAGTACTTC. This codes for CASSTPVAGGPYEQYF.

The chain employs TRBV5-1 and TRBJ2-7, with TRBD2 matching over 12 bases. The V segment lost 2 bases and the J segment 2 bases; nucleotides outside the gene matches: 5. CDR3 length equals 16 residues. Germline V lookup: CDR1 SGHRS, CDR2 YFSETQ. The CDR3 DNA reads TGCGCCAGCAGCTTACTCGGACTAGCGGGACCCTACGAGCAGTACTTC. Protein: CASSLLGLAGPYEQYF.

V usage is TRBV29-1 and J usage is TRBJ2-1; 14 bases are a match to TRBD2. With V trimmed by 4 bases and J by 3 bases, 20 bases remained unmatched. Germline lookup yields CDR1 SQVTM and CDR2 ANQGSEA. This CDR3 spans 21 amino acids. The CDR3 DNA follows: TGCAGCGTTGTTGTGGGACTAGCGGGAGAAGGGCCGTCATCAAACTACAATGAGCAGTTCTTC. It yields the protein CSVVVGLAGEGPSSNYNEQFF.